Listed below are T cell receptor beta chains from one sample, sequenced in a study of blood T cell repertoires in COVID-19. Sequencing used immunoSEQ multiplex PCR; TCRdb keeps in-frame clones, though not all of them. This table has roughly 62,000 clones, approximately 86% appearing once. Sequenced sample: peripheral blood. Every receptor here comes from a human donor with active COVID-19. The donor label of this sample is uncertain. Both conserved end residues are part of each CDR3. A D gene is named only where the DNA matches it firmly. Size is stated for part of the rows, as once, few or many counts, or as a class when the clone is expanded.

j_call: TRBJ1-1
v_call: TRBV2
clone_size: -
d_call: -
cdr3_aa: CASSEYGETEAFF
cdr3_nt: TGTGCCAGCAGTGAATACGGGGAGACTGAAGCTTTCTTT

j_call: TRBJ1-1
v_call: TRBV12-3/TRBV12-4
clone_size: -
d_call: -
cdr3_aa: CASSLQGTTEAFF
cdr3_nt: TGTGCCAGCAGTTTGCAGGGGACCACTGAAGCTTTCTTT

j_call: TRBJ2-7
v_call: TRBV9
clone_size: -
d_call: TRBD2
cdr3_aa: CASSVDPSGREQYF
cdr3_nt: TGTGCCAGCAGCGTGGATCCTAGCGGGAGGGAGCAGTACTTC

j_call: TRBJ2-7
v_call: TRBV13
clone_size: -
d_call: -
cdr3_aa: CASSLRSQAYEQYF
cdr3_nt: TGTGCCAGCAGCTTAAGATCCCAGGCTTACGAGCAGTACTTC

j_call: TRBJ2-7
v_call: TRBV11-2
clone_size: -
d_call: -
cdr3_aa: CASSSPGREEGEQYF
cdr3_nt: TGTGCCAGCAGCTCTCCCGGAAGGGAGGAGGGCGAGCAGTACTTC

j_call: TRBJ2-1
v_call: TRBV15
clone_size: -
d_call: -
cdr3_aa: CATSRDRASNEQFF
cdr3_nt: TGTGCCACCAGCAGAGACCGAGCAAGCAATGAGCAGTTCTTC

j_call: TRBJ2-2
v_call: TRBV29-1
clone_size: -
d_call: TRBD2
cdr3_aa: CSARTSADTGELFF
cdr3_nt: TGCAGCGCCCGGACTAGCGCTGACACCGGGGAGCTGTTTTTT

j_call: TRBJ2-7
v_call: TRBV27
clone_size: -
d_call: -
cdr3_aa: CASSANTYEQYF
cdr3_nt: TGTGCCAGCAGTGCAAACACCTACGAGCAGTACTTC

j_call: TRBJ2-7
v_call: TRBV2
clone_size: -
d_call: -
cdr3_aa: CASLLARSYEQYF
cdr3_nt: TGTGCCAGCTTGCTAGCTCGGAGCTACGAGCAGTACTTC

j_call: TRBJ1-5
v_call: TRBV20-1
clone_size: -
d_call: -
cdr3_aa: CSASLRPNQPQHF
cdr3_nt: TGCAGTGCTAGTCTGCGGCCGAATCAGCCCCAGCATTTT

j_call: TRBJ2-6
v_call: TRBV11-3
clone_size: -
d_call: TRBD2
cdr3_aa: CASSSRGVSSPGANVLTF
cdr3_nt: TGTGCCAGCAGCTCACGGGGGGTCTCGTCCCCTGGGGCCAACGTCCTGACTTTC

j_call: TRBJ2-2
v_call: TRBV4-3
clone_size: -
d_call: TRBD2
cdr3_aa: CASSREPSGSRTGELFF
cdr3_nt: TGCGCCAGCAGCCGGGAGCCTAGCGGGAGTAGGACCGGGGAGCTGTTTTTT

j_call: TRBJ1-2
v_call: TRBV30
clone_size: -
d_call: -
cdr3_aa: CAWSVRENYGYTF
cdr3_nt: TGTGCCTGGAGTGTACGAGAAAACTATGGCTACACCTTC

j_call: TRBJ2-2
v_call: TRBV5-1
clone_size: -
d_call: -
cdr3_aa: CASSGSAGYTGELFF
cdr3_nt: TGCGCCAGCAGTGGGTCGGCAGGGTACACCGGGGAGCTGTTTTTT

j_call: TRBJ2-3
v_call: TRBV28
clone_size: -
d_call: TRBD2
cdr3_aa: CASTNSGSADTQYF
cdr3_nt: TGTGCCAGCACCAATAGCGGGAGCGCAGATACGCAGTATTTT

j_call: TRBJ2-1
v_call: TRBV2
clone_size: -
d_call: TRBD2
cdr3_aa: CASSESGRGEQFF
cdr3_nt: TGTGCCAGCAGTGAAAGCGGGAGGGGTGAGCAGTTCTTC

j_call: TRBJ2-2
v_call: TRBV2
clone_size: -
d_call: TRBD1
cdr3_aa: CASNRDRDTGELFF
cdr3_nt: TGTGCCAGCAACCGGGACAGGGACACCGGGGAGCTGTTTTTT

j_call: TRBJ2-3
v_call: TRBV9
clone_size: -
d_call: TRBD2
cdr3_aa: CASSVETSGRTDTQYF
cdr3_nt: TGTGCCAGCAGCGTAGAGACTAGCGGGAGGACAGATACGCAGTATTTT

j_call: TRBJ2-7
v_call: TRBV7-2
clone_size: -
d_call: -
cdr3_aa: CASSTHGLPGDEQYF
cdr3_nt: TGTGCCAGCAGCACACATGGACTCCCAGGAGACGAGCAGTACTTC

j_call: TRBJ2-7
v_call: TRBV6-6
clone_size: -
d_call: TRBD1
cdr3_aa: CASSRLGQGDNEQYF
cdr3_nt: TGTGCCAGCAGCCGCTTGGGACAGGGAGATAACGAGCAGTACTTC

j_call: TRBJ2-1
v_call: TRBV15
clone_size: -
d_call: TRBD1
cdr3_aa: CATSGQGRNEQFF
cdr3_nt: TGTGCCACCTCTGGACAGGGGAGGAATGAGCAGTTCTTC

j_call: TRBJ2-2
v_call: TRBV24-1
clone_size: few
d_call: TRBD1
cdr3_aa: CATSDPTGGTGELFF
cdr3_nt: TGTGCCACCAGTGACCCGACAGGGGGTACCGGGGAGCTGTTTTTT

j_call: TRBJ2-7
v_call: TRBV11-3
clone_size: -
d_call: TRBD1
cdr3_aa: CASSPRQGEFGEQYF
cdr3_nt: TGTGCCAGCAGCCCGAGACAGGGTGAATTCGGCGAGCAGTACTTC

j_call: TRBJ2-2
v_call: TRBV18
clone_size: -
d_call: -
cdr3_aa: CASSPTAYTGELFF
cdr3_nt: TGTGCCAGCTCACCGACAGCTTACACCGGGGAGCTGTTTTTT

j_call: TRBJ2-5
v_call: TRBV27
clone_size: -
d_call: TRBD1
cdr3_aa: CASSLGGQGGETQYF
cdr3_nt: TGTGCCAGCAGTTTAGGAGGACAGGGGGGGGAGACCCAGTACTTC

j_call: TRBJ2-3
v_call: TRBV29-1
clone_size: -
d_call: -
cdr3_aa: CSVDEGGTDTQYF
cdr3_nt: TGCAGCGTTGATGAGGGAGGCACAGATACGCAGTATTTT

j_call: TRBJ2-1
v_call: TRBV6-6
clone_size: -
d_call: TRBD2
cdr3_aa: CASSSGAGGFF
cdr3_nt: TGTGCCAGCAGTAGCGGGGCGGGGGGGTTCTTC

j_call: TRBJ2-5
v_call: TRBV5-1
clone_size: -
d_call: -
cdr3_aa: CASKGTGETQYF
cdr3_nt: TGCGCCAGCAAAGGGACTGGAGAGACCCAGTACTTC

j_call: TRBJ2-1
v_call: TRBV9
clone_size: -
d_call: -
cdr3_aa: CASSPSSEVSSYNEQFF
cdr3_nt: TGTGCCAGCAGCCCCTCTAGCGAAGTGAGCTCCTACAATGAGCAGTTCTTC

j_call: TRBJ2-7
v_call: TRBV6-5
clone_size: once
d_call: TRBD1
cdr3_aa: CASKQGPTYEQYF
cdr3_nt: TGTGCCAGCAAACAGGGGCCAACCTACGAGCAGTACTTC

j_call: TRBJ1-4
v_call: TRBV5-1
clone_size: few
d_call: TRBD1
cdr3_aa: CASSLLGTGLNEKLFF
cdr3_nt: TGCGCCAGCAGCTTGCTGGGGACAGGCCTTAATGAAAAACTGTTTTTT

j_call: TRBJ2-1
v_call: TRBV7-9
clone_size: medium-sized
d_call: -
cdr3_aa: CASSQTSGEQFF
cdr3_nt: TGTGCCAGCAGCCAAACTTCGGGGGAGCAGTTCTTC